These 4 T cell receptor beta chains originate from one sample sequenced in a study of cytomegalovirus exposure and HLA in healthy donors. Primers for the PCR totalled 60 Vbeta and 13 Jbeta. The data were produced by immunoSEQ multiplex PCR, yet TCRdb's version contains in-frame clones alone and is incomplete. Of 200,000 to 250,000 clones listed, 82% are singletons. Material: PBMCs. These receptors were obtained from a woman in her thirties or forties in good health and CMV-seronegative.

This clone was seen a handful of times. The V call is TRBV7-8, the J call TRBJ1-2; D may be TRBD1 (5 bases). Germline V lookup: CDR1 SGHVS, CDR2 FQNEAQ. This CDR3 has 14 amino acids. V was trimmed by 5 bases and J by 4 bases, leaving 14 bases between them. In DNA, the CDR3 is TGTGCCAGCAGCCGCAATTCGGGGGGCTATGGCTACACCTTC. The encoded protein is CASSRNSGGYGYTF.

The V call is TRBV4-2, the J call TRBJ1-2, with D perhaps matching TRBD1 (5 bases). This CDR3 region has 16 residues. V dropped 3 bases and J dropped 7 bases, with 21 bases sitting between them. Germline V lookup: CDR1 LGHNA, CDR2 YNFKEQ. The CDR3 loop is CASSQDNRHSSGGYTF. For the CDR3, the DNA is TGTGCCAGCAGCCAGGACAACCGCCACAGTTCTGGTGGCTACACCTTC.

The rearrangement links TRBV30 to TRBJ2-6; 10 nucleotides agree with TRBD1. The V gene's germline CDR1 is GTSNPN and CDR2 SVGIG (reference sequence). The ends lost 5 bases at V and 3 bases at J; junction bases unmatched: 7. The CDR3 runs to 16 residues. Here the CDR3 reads CAWAGTGDLGANVLTF. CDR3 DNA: TGTGCCTGGGCAGGGACAGGGGATCTTGGGGCCAACGTCCTGACTTTC. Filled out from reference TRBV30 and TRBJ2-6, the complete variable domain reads SQTIHQWPATLVQPVGSPLSLECTVEGTSNPNLYWYRQAAGRGLQLLFYSVGIGQISSEVPQNLSASRPQDRQFILSSKKLLLSDSGFYLCAWAGTGDLGANVLTFGAGSRLTVL.

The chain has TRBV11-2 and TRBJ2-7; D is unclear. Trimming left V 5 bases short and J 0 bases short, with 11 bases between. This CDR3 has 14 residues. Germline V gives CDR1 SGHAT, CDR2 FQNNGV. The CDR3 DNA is TGTGCCAGCAGCGTCGCACAGAGCTCCTACGAGCAGTACTTC. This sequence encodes CASSVAQSSYEQYF.